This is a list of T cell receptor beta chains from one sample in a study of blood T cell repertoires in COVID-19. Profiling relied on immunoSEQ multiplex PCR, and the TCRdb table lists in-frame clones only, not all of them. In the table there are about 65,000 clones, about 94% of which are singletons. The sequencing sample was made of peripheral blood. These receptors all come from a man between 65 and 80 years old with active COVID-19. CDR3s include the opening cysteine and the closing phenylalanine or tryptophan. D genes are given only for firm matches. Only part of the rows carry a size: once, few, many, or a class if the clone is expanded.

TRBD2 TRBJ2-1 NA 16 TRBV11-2 TGTGCCAGCAGCCCCGGACTAGCGGGGGGGCGTGATGAGCAGTTCTTC CASSPGLAGGRDEQFF
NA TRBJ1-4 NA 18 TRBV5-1 TGCGCCAGCAGCTTGGAAGGAAAAACAGGGCCGACTAATGAAAAACTGTTTTTT CASSLEGKTGPTNEKLFF
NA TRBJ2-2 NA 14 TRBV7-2 TGTGCCAGCAGCTTAGGACAACACACCGGGGAGCTGTTTTTT CASSLGQHTGELFF
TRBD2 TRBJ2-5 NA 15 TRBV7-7 TGTGCTAGCAGCCGGCAGCGGGGGCCGCGGGAGACCCAGTACTTC CASSRQRGPRETQYF
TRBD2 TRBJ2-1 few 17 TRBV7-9 TGTGCCAGCAGCACCCGACTAGCGGGGATGACCTACAATGAGCAGTTCTTC CASSTRLAGMTYNEQFF
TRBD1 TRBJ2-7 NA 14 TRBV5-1 TGCGCCAGCAGCTTGCAGGGACAGTCCCACGAGCAGTACTTC CASSLQGQSHEQYF
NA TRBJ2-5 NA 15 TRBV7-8 TGTGCCAGCAGCTTAAGGGAGGGGGGTCTCGAGACCCAGTACTTC CASSLREGGLETQYF
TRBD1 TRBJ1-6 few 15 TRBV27 TGTGCCAGCAGTGCAGGGACAGGGAGGGATTCACCCCTCCACTTT CASSAGTGRDSPLHF
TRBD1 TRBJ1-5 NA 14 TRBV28 TGTGCCAGCAGTCTAACTGGACAGGGAAAGCCCCAGCATTTT CASSLTGQGKPQHF
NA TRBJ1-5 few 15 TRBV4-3 TGCGCCAGCAGCCAAGATAGGGCAGGGAATCAGCCCCAGCATTTT CASSQDRAGNQPQHF
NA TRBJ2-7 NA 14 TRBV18 TGTGCCAGCTCACCCACAGGGTACACCTACGAGCAGTACTTC CASSPTGYTYEQYF
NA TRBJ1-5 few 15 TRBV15 TGTGCCACCAGCAGACAGGGAGGATCCAATCAGCCCCAGCATTTT CATSRQGGSNQPQHF
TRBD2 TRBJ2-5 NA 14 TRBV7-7 TGTGCCAGCAGCTTAGTTCGGGGGGGGGAGACCCAGTACTTC CASSLVRGGETQYF
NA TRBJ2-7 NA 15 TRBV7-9 TGTGCCAGCAGCTTAGACGGGGGGCGAACCTACGAGCAGTACTTC CASSLDGGRTYEQYF
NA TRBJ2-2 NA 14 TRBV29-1 TGCAGCGTCCAATTGGGTAGGGGAACCGGGGAGCTGTTTTTT CSVQLGRGTGELFF
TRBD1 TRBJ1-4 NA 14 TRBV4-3 TGCGCCAGCAGCCACGACAGGGTCCAAAAAAAACTGTTTTTT CASSHDRVQKKLFF
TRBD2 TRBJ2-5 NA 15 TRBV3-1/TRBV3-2 TGTGCCAGCAGCCAAGAAGCGGGGACGGGAGAGACCCAGTACTTC CASSQEAGTGETQYF